This is a list of T cell receptor beta chains from one sample in a study of PD-1 blockade in classical Hodgkin lymphoma. Produced via immunoSEQ multiplex PCR; TCRdb's table is partial and in-frame only. The data hold 46,000 or so clones, with 78% observed a single time. The sequencing here drew on peripheral blood mononuclear cells (PBMCs), taken before the fourth cycle of nivolumab. These receptors were taken from a human donor with classical Hodgkin lymphoma. The CDR3 runs from the conserved cysteine through the conserved F or W. Each record gives: clone size, D gene, J gene, V gene, CDR3 DNA, CDR3 protein. The D gene is left open where the match is weak. Where a row states a size, it is once, few, many or the class of an expanded clone; other rows omit it.

NA	NA	TRBJ1-4	TRBV5-1	TGCGCCAGCGGTACCGGGACGGTTAATGAAAAACTGTTTTTT	CASGTGTVNEKLFF
NA	NA	TRBJ1-6	TRBV28	TGTGCCAGCAGTCCGGACGGGAATTCACCCCTCCACTTT	CASSPDGNSPLHF
once	NA	TRBJ2-6	TRBV18	TGTGCCAGCTCACCGGACTCTGGGGCCAACGTCCTGACTTTC	CASSPDSGANVLTF
once	TRBD1	TRBJ1-2	TRBV6-5	TGTGCCAGCAGCCGAGCGGACAGGGCCTATGGCTACACCTTC	CASSRADRAYGYTF
few	TRBD1	TRBJ2-7	TRBV19	TGTGCCAGTAGTACCTCGACAGGGCACTACGAGCAGTACTTC	CASSTSTGHYEQYF
NA	TRBD2	TRBJ2-1	TRBV2	TGTGCCAGCAGCCTGGGACTAGCGGGGGGCCAGCAGTTCTTC	CASSLGLAGGQQFF
NA	NA	TRBJ1-6	TRBV28	TGTGCCAGCAGTTCTGGTTTTCGGAGTTCACCCCTCCACTTT	CASSSGFRSSPLHF
NA	NA	TRBJ1-5	TRBV2	TGTGCCAGCAGCCGGGAGCAGAATCAGCCCCAGCATTTT	CASSREQNQPQHF
NA	NA	TRBJ2-6	TRBV5-6	TGTGCCAGCAGCTTCCCAGAGTCTGGGGCCAACGTCCTGACTTTC	CASSFPESGANVLTF
once	TRBD1	TRBJ2-7	TRBV10-3	TGTGCCATCAGTAAGGGACAGGGAATAGACGAGCAGTACTTC	CAISKGQGIDEQYF
few	NA	TRBJ1-1	TRBV11-1	TGTGCCAGCAGCTTAAAGGTAGGGGGGACTGAAGCTTTCTTT	CASSLKVGGTEAFF
NA	NA	TRBJ1-3	TRBV6-1	TGTGCCAGCAAGCAGGAAGGAAACACCATATATTTT	CASKQEGNTIYF
NA	TRBD1	TRBJ2-1	TRBV5-4	TGTGCCAGCAGCTTGGCAGGCAGGGGGCCGGATGAGCAGTTCTTC	CASSLAGRGPDEQFF
NA	NA	TRBJ1-2	TRBV6-5	TGTGCCAGCAGTTACCTCGGGCCAAACTATGGCTACACCTTC	CASSYLGPNYGYTF
few	NA	TRBJ2-5	TRBV30	TGTGCCTGGAGTTCCGGTGAAGAGACCCAGTACTTC	CAWSSGEETQYF
NA	NA	TRBJ1-5	TRBV6-5	TGTGCCAGCAGTTCGATACAGGGCTACAATCAGCCCCAGCATTTT	CASSSIQGYNQPQHF
once	TRBD2	TRBJ2-1	TRBV6-5	TGTGCCAGCAGTTACTTTGGGGGGGGGTCCAATGAGCAGTTCTTC	CASSYFGGGSNEQFF
NA	TRBD1	TRBJ1-5	TRBV12-5	TGTGCTAGTGGCCTACACCTCTGGGCCCCAGGGGGCGGACAGCCCCAGCATTTT	CASGLHLWAPGGGQPQHF
NA	NA	TRBJ1-2	TRBV7-2	TGTGCCAGCAGCTTAGCGCCGAACGGCGGAGGCTACACCTTC	CASSLAPNGGGYTF
NA	TRBD1	TRBJ1-5	TRBV11-3	TGTGCCAGCAGCCAGGGGGGGGGCTTATATAGCAATCAGCCCCAGCATTTT	CASSQGGGLYSNQPQHF